This TCR beta chain was captured by sequencing in a study of shared clonotypes between healthy human individuals (dated by TCRdb to 2020 to 2022). Concerning the study at large: A few men and two women, aged 18 to 49 years, made up the cohort. For each donor, CD4 naive and CD4 memory were each run on three plates, CD8 naive on two plates, and CD8 memory on one plate. The study deeply sequenced blood TCR repertoires of several healthy adults to estimate repertoire size and the extent of clonotype sharing between individuals. Different laboratories and diverse techniques were used to prepare libraries and sequence TCR repertoires, to increase sequencing depth and limit assay-specific biases. Each donor's leukapheresis produced roughly between roughly 0.85 and 9.5 billion PBMCs.

Concerning this clone itself: The antigen it binds to is not known. No base qualities exist here, and no much larger clone lies one base off it.

Paper-wide results and their limitations: Because the study included a small number of donors, the genetic and exposure-history diversity represented was limited. Sampling was limited to blood, and TCR repertoires in tissue likely differ from TCR repertoires in blood. Estimated clonotype richness was generally larger for naive than for memory subsets. Even with the large sequencing depth, rarefaction of the sorted-subset datasets indicated that sequencing was incomplete. Based on pairwise subsampling, the degree of clonotype sharing among donors was expected to be affected by sequencing depth. Compared with non-shared clonotypes, the clonotypes found in all four sorted-subset donors had higher generation probabilities. Sharing across a few donors was observed for approximately 4.6% of naive CD4, over 3% of naive CD8, 2% to 2.5% of memory CD4, and approximately 0.41% of memory CD8 clonotypes.

The donors were healthy, HIV-negative adults with no recently reported acute infections or vaccinations. Every donor was a Caucasian adult living in Nashville, Tennessee, USA. CD4+ T cells were enriched by magnetic negative selection; naive cells were then positively selected on CD45RA, and the negative fraction formed the memory subset. Blood was obtained by leukapheresis, after which PBMCs were separated by Ficoll-Histopaque density gradient centrifugation and cryopreserved in liquid nitrogen vapor phase. Analytical flow cytometry was used to check the purity and quantity of every magnetically sorted T cell population. Genomic DNA was isolated from each sorted fraction and quantified by UV absorbance on a Nanodrop 2000c. TCR CDR3 regions were amplified from genomic DNA by multiplex PCR using the deep immunoSEQ assay. For each cell subset, the extracted genomic DNA was distributed evenly across all wells of several immunoSEQ 96-well plates, and each plate served as one replicate. For sorted subsets, 200 ng of genomic DNA, equivalent to some 30,000 T cell genomes, went into each replicate PCR. Purified libraries were measured with a Qubit 3.0 fluorometer, size-checked on a Bioanalyzer 2100, and measured again with the KAPA Library Quantification kit. Each immunoSEQ 96-well plate was sequenced on its own single-read 150-cycle Illumina NextSeq 550 flow cell. Processing in the source paper ran as follows. Because only junctional sequences without quality scores were contained in the immunoSEQ output, filtering matching that applied to full-length reads could not be performed. To assign V/J genes and CDR3, sequences were annotated against IMGT germline references using PyIR, a Python wrapper for IgBLAST v1.9. Any read was removed if the V/J assignment was weak (E-value above 1e-6), the CDR3 was missing, or the read contained stop codons, out-of-frame junctions, or ambiguous translated residues. V3J clonotypes were defined as sequences sharing the same inferred V gene, J gene, and CDR3 amino acid sequence. To compute the percentage overlap between repertoires, the number of shared unique clonotypes was divided by the size of the smaller repertoire. Richness of each repertoire was evaluated using RTK rarefaction, the Chao1 estimator, and Recon v2.1 estimates of unobserved clonotypes. Generation probabilities were computed with OLGA for all TCRbeta clonotypes obtained by the gDNA method from several donors. In TCRdb, the immuneACCESS table is reduced to in-frame sequences with V and J assigned. These tables do not hold every clone; where another copy was compared, an unresolved V gene accounts for under half, and the others remain unexplained. The V and J calls and clone size were taken over from that table, and D and trimming were inferred from the DNA. The sample contains fewer than 1.6 million clones, approximately 98.5% of them found a single time. Of the sample, 0.36% is held by the ten largest clones.

Measured from the cysteine to the phenylalanine, the CDR3 is 15 residues long. The kept DNA is CDR3 alone, 45 bases in frame from the first base. Germline trimming: 1 base from V, 3 bases from J; junction bases outside gene matches: 3. From the germline V gene, CDR1 is MNHNS and CDR2 is SASEGT. Sequenced: naive CD4+ T cells sorted from blood. The cell subset or site label, read with the paper, signifies: CD45RA+ positively selected. The sequence links TRBV6-1 to TRBJ2-7, and 10 junction bases match TRBD2. The clonotype was recovered from a man between 25 and 39 years old in good health. The DNA is TGTGCCAGCAGTGAAGTGGCTAGCGGGAGCTACGAGCAGTACTTC. It specifies CASSEVASGSYEQYF.